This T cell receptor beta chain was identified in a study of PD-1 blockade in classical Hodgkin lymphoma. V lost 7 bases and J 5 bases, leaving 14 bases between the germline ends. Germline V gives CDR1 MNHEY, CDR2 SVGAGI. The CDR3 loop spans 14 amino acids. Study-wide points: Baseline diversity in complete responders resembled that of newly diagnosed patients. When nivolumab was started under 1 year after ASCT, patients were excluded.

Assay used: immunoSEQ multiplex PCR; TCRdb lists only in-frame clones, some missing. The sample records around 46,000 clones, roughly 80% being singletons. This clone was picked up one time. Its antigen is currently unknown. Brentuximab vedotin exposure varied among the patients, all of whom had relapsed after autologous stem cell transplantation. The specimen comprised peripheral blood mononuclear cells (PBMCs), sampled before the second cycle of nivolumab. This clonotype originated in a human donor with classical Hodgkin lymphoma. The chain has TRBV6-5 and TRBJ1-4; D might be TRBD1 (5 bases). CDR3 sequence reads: CASIPGGTNEKLFF. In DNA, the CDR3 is TGTGCCAGCATCCCTGGAGGGACGAATGAAAAACTGTTTTTT.